Presented here are 10 T cell receptor beta chains from one specimen sequenced in a study of blood T cells in healthy people across ages. With a J-beta primer mix and a sample-barcoded 5' primer, a second PCR ran about 6 to 11 cycles. TCRdb redid the calling of the 5' RACE reads with MiXCR, one entry per CDR3 protein. The repertoire holds about 1.6 million distinct CDR3 sequences, with about 31% as singletons. Sequencing was done on a sample of blood. The receptors derive from a woman aged 25 to 39 in good health.

Comments on this clonotype: This CDR3 fails to terminate in the conserved phenylalanine or tryptophan, so it likely reflects a read error. The genes are TRBV4-2 and TRBJ2-1; maybe TRBD2 (6 bases). The better agreement between TRBJ2-7 and the DNA end casts doubt on the J call. This CDR3 spans 14 amino acids. Germline V gives CDR1 LGHNA, CDR2 YNFKEQ. The CDR3 region has the DNA TGTGCCAGCAGCCCAGGAGGGCCAGTTAACGAGCAGTACATC. Protein: CASSPGGPVNEQYI.

The chain employs TRBV2 and TRBJ1-6; 7 nucleotides match TRBD1. The CDR3 extends over 16 amino acids. The germline V gene encodes CDR1 SNHLY and CDR2 FYNNEI. With V trimmed by 6 bases and J by 5 bases, 10 bases remained unmatched. The CDR3 loop reads CASSRDSLRNNSPLHF. The CDR3 DNA reads as TGTGCCAGCAGCCGGGACAGCCTACGCAATAATTCACCCCTCCACTTT.

This clonotype was observed a handful of times. The rearrangement links TRBV6-1 to TRBJ2-7, with 9 bases fitting TRBD2. The CDR3 sequence is 15 residues long. The trim removed 0 bases at V and 4 bases at J, leaving 4 bases unmatched. Germline V lookup: CDR1 MNHNS, CDR2 SASEGT. CDR3 sequence: CASSEADSGSYEQYF. The DNA of the CDR3 is TGTGCCAGCAGTGAAGCGGATAGCGGGAGTTACGAGCAGTACTTC.

This clonotype has just a few counts. V usage is TRBV20-1 and J usage is TRBJ2-7, with a weak D call TRBD2 (6 bases). CDR3 length: 14 amino acids. The V gene lost 2 bases and the J gene lost 1 base, with 12 bases spanning the gap. Germline V lookup: CDR1 DFQATT, CDR2 SNEGSKA (reference sequence). The CDR3 reads CSARKTSGSYEQYF. The CDR3 region has the DNA TGCAGTGCTAGAAAGACTAGTGGGTCCTACGAGCAGTACTTC.

This clonotype was seen ten or more times. The V gene is TRBV7-2, the J gene TRBJ2-1; 10 nucleotides align to TRBD2. Germline CDR1 SGHTA, CDR2 FQGNSA. The CDR3 sequence is 15 residues long. Unmatched junction bases numbered 8, after V lost 4 bases and J lost 8 bases. In DNA, the CDR3 is TGTGCCAGCAGCTCCAGCGGGGGGGCTGAGGATGAGCAGTTCTTC. Residues: CASSSSGGAEDEQFF.

The chain combines TRBV11-2 with TRBJ2-7, with TRBD1 as a possible D gene (5 bases). V was pared by 5 bases and J by 6 bases, with 14 bases between. Germline V gives CDR1 SGHAT, CDR2 FQNNGV. The CDR3 is made up of 13 amino acids. CDR3: CASSPTAFREQYF. The CDR3, as DNA: TGTGCCAGCAGCCCGACAGCTTTCCGCGAGCAGTACTTC.

J is TRBJ2-1 and V is TRBV6-1, with D tentatively TRBD2 (5 bases). V lost 6 bases to trimming and J lost 6 bases, with 12 bases between them. The CDR3 runs to 13 residues. CDR1 MNHNS and CDR2 SASEGT come from the germline V gene. The CDR3 sequence: CASRRVGINEQFF. The CDR3 DNA is TGTGCCAGCAGGCGGGTTGGGATCAATGAGCAGTTCTTC.

This clonotype was picked up many times. This sequence joins TRBV4-1 and TRBJ2-1, with D uncertain. Deletions cut 0 bases from V and 2 bases from J, with 11 bases between. CDR1 and CDR2 (germline): MGHRA, YSYEKL. CDR3 size: 16 residues. The CDR3 sequence: CASSQDTGLAYNEQFF. Written as DNA, the CDR3 is TGCGCCAGCAGCCAAGATACCGGATTGGCCTACAATGAGCAGTTCTTC.

Concerning this clonotype itself: A read error may produce the germline difference seen at one junction end. CDR3 bases: TGTGCCCGCAGTCTGGGGGGAGGGGGTCAGCCCCAGCATTTT. Translated: CARSLGGGGQPQHF. The chain has TRBV12-3 or TRBV12-4 and TRBJ1-5, with a weak D call TRBD1 (6 bases). The CDR3 spans 14 residues.

The chain employs TRBV20-1 and TRBJ1-5, with D possibly being TRBD1 (5 bases). Germline V gene lookup returns CDR1 DFQATT and CDR2 SNEGSKA (reference sequence). V lost 4 bases and J lost 5, with 9 bases in between. This CDR3 spans 12 amino acids. CDR3 region: CSANQGYQPQHF. CDR3 bases: TGCAGTGCTAACCAGGGTTATCAGCCCCAGCATTTT.